A selection of T cell receptor beta chains follows, all from one sample in a study of tumour-infiltrating T cells in Burkitt lymphoma. Data came from immunoSEQ multiplex PCR; TCRdb stores just in-frame clones and leaves some out. The sample yields 1,700 or so clones, approximately 63% seen once. Sequenced sample: tumor tissue. These receptors originate from a human donor with diffuse large B-cell lymphoma. Each CDR3 is given with its conserved first and last residue. The order of the fields is V gene, clone size, D gene, J gene, CDR3 protein, CDR3 DNA. D genes are given only for firm matches. Clone sizes are given selectively: once, few, many, or a class where the clone is expanded.

V gene: TRBV5-1; clone size: .; D gene: TRBD1; J gene: TRBJ1-2; CDR3 protein: CASSLLGQGVFGYTF; CDR3 DNA: TGCGCCAGCAGCTTGCTCGGACAGGGGGTCTTCGGCTACACCTTC
V gene: TRBV5-1; clone size: .; D gene: .; J gene: TRBJ1-1; CDR3 protein: CASSLPAGGTEAFF; CDR3 DNA: TGCGCCAGCAGCTTACCCGCCGGCGGCACTGAAGCTTTCTTT
V gene: TRBV14; clone size: .; D gene: .; J gene: TRBJ2-7; CDR3 protein: CASSQARRGVEQYF; CDR3 DNA: TGTGCCAGCAGCCAAGCCCGACGAGGGGTCGAGCAGTACTTC
V gene: TRBV13; clone size: .; D gene: .; J gene: TRBJ2-3; CDR3 protein: CASRQKEPKGTQYF; CDR3 DNA: TGTGCCAGCAGGCAGAAGGAGCCGAAAGGTACGCAGTATTTT
V gene: TRBV19; clone size: once; D gene: .; J gene: TRBJ1-3; CDR3 protein: CASLDRLSSGNTIYF; CDR3 DNA: TGTGCCAGTCTGGACCGTCTGAGCTCTGGAAACACCATATATTTT
V gene: TRBV5-1; clone size: .; D gene: .; J gene: TRBJ1-1; CDR3 protein: CASSLASGAIEAFF; CDR3 DNA: TGCGCCAGCAGCTTGGCCAGTGGGGCCATTGAAGCTTTCTTT
V gene: TRBV28; clone size: large; D gene: .; J gene: TRBJ1-5; CDR3 protein: CASSPLGEEQPQHF; CDR3 DNA: TGTGCCAGCAGTCCTCTGGGGGAGGAACAGCCCCAGCATTTT
V gene: TRBV7-8; clone size: .; D gene: .; J gene: TRBJ2-1; CDR3 protein: CASSRGGNEQFF; CDR3 DNA: TGTGCCAGCAGCCGAGGGGGCAATGAGCAGTTCTTC
V gene: TRBV4-1; clone size: .; D gene: TRBD2; J gene: TRBJ2-5; CDR3 protein: CASSQENPGGRETQYF; CDR3 DNA: TGCGCCAGCAGCCAAGAGAACCCGGGGGGACGAGAGACCCAGTACTTC
V gene: TRBV6-4; clone size: .; D gene: .; J gene: TRBJ1-6; CDR3 protein: CASSDGSQGASPLHF; CDR3 DNA: TGTGCCAGCAGTGACGGTTCACAGGGCGCTTCACCCCTCCACTTT
V gene: TRBV9; clone size: .; D gene: .; J gene: TRBJ2-2; CDR3 protein: CASSRSTVWTTGELFF; CDR3 DNA: TGTGCCAGCAGCCGATCTACAGTCTGGACCACCGGGGAGCTGTTTTTT
V gene: TRBV7-6; clone size: .; D gene: .; J gene: TRBJ2-7; CDR3 protein: CASSPGPAEEQYF; CDR3 DNA: TGTGCCAGCAGCCCGGGACCCGCGGAAGAGCAGTACTTC
V gene: TRBV28; clone size: .; D gene: .; J gene: TRBJ2-4; CDR3 protein: CASSKRAGAKNIQYF; CDR3 DNA: TGTGCCAGCAGTAAAAGGGCGGGAGCCAAAAACATTCAGTACTTC
V gene: TRBV5-1; clone size: .; D gene: TRBD2; J gene: TRBJ2-5; CDR3 protein: CASSTGTTKETQYF; CDR3 DNA: TGCGCCAGCAGCACCGGGACTACAAAAGAGACCCAGTACTTC
V gene: TRBV7-8; clone size: .; D gene: .; J gene: TRBJ1-1; CDR3 protein: CASSFPRDALIPSEAFF; CDR3 DNA: TGTGCCAGCAGCTTTCCCCGGGACGCCCTGATCCCCAGTGAAGCTTTCTTT
V gene: TRBV7-2; clone size: .; D gene: .; J gene: TRBJ1-2; CDR3 protein: CASSLDGRWGYGYTF; CDR3 DNA: TGTGCCAGCAGCTTAGATGGTCGCTGGGGCTATGGCTACACCTTC
V gene: TRBV27; clone size: .; D gene: .; J gene: TRBJ2-2; CDR3 protein: CASSLNTEELFF; CDR3 DNA: TGTGCCAGCAGTTTGAACACCGAGGAGCTGTTTTTT
V gene: TRBV6-1; clone size: .; D gene: .; J gene: TRBJ2-1; CDR3 protein: CASSEALESSYNEQFF; CDR3 DNA: TGTGCCAGCAGTGAAGCGCTAGAGAGCTCCTACAATGAGCAGTTCTTC
V gene: TRBV5-4; clone size: few; D gene: .; J gene: TRBJ2-3; CDR3 protein: CASSLVGFTDTQYF; CDR3 DNA: TGTGCCAGCAGCTTGGTAGGGTTCACAGATACGCAGTATTTT
V gene: TRBV4-3; clone size: few; D gene: TRBD1; J gene: TRBJ2-7; CDR3 protein: CASSQSIPGQGRGEQYF; CDR3 DNA: TGCGCCAGCAGCCAATCTATTCCGGGACAGGGAAGGGGCGAGCAGTACTTC
V gene: TRBV28; clone size: .; D gene: TRBD2; J gene: TRBJ2-5; CDR3 protein: CASSLFQASGSQETQYF; CDR3 DNA: TGTGCCAGCAGTTTGTTCCAGGCTAGCGGGAGTCAAGAGACCCAGTACTTC
V gene: TRBV6-5; clone size: once; D gene: .; J gene: TRBJ1-1; CDR3 protein: CASSFDRETFF; CDR3 DNA: TGTGCCAGCAGTTTCGACCGTGAGACTTTCTTT
V gene: TRBV30; clone size: .; D gene: .; J gene: TRBJ2-5; CDR3 protein: CAWSARGGRETQYF; CDR3 DNA: TGTGCCTGGAGTGCCAGAGGGGGGAGAGAGACCCAGTACTTC
V gene: TRBV9; clone size: .; D gene: TRBD1; J gene: TRBJ2-3; CDR3 protein: CASSRGQGPDTQYF; CDR3 DNA: TGTGCCAGCAGCCGGGGACAGGGACCAGATACGCAGTATTTT
V gene: TRBV18; clone size: .; D gene: .; J gene: TRBJ1-4; CDR3 protein: CASSLRFLTNEKLFF; CDR3 DNA: TGTGCCAGCTCACTACGGTTTCTGACTAATGAAAAACTGTTTTTT
V gene: TRBV4-3; clone size: once; D gene: .; J gene: TRBJ2-7; CDR3 protein: CASSQGHKGTYEQYF; CDR3 DNA: TGCGCCAGCAGCCAAGGACACAAGGGCACCTACGAGCAGTACTTC
V gene: TRBV5-1; clone size: few; D gene: .; J gene: TRBJ2-3; CDR3 protein: CASSLAGLSTDTQYF; CDR3 DNA: TGCGCCAGCAGCTTGGCCGGCCTTAGCACAGATACGCAGTATTTT
V gene: TRBV11-3; clone size: .; D gene: .; J gene: TRBJ2-5; CDR3 protein: CASSFLGLETQYF; CDR3 DNA: TGTGCCAGCAGCTTTCTGGGGCTGGAGACCCAGTACTTC
V gene: TRBV4-1; clone size: .; D gene: .; J gene: TRBJ1-3; CDR3 protein: CASSQDRRGPLSGNTIYF; CDR3 DNA: TGCGCCAGCAGCCAAGATCGTAGGGGACCGCTGTCTGGAAACACCATATATTTT
V gene: TRBV4-1; clone size: few; D gene: .; J gene: TRBJ1-1; CDR3 protein: CASSQAVRSEAFF; CDR3 DNA: TGCGCCAGCAGCCAGGCCGTCCGTTCTGAAGCTTTCTTT
V gene: TRBV7-3; clone size: .; D gene: .; J gene: TRBJ2-5; CDR3 protein: CASSSGGGPSETQYF; CDR3 DNA: TGTGCCAGCAGCTCAGGGGGAGGGCCTTCGGAGACCCAGTACTTC
V gene: TRBV4-1; clone size: medium-sized; D gene: TRBD1; J gene: TRBJ2-2; CDR3 protein: CASSQSPTGSGELFF; CDR3 DNA: TGCGCCAGCAGCCAATCCCCGACAGGGTCCGGGGAGCTGTTTTTT
V gene: TRBV6-4; clone size: .; D gene: .; J gene: TRBJ2-7; CDR3 protein: CASSDAIPGHGPPTSYEQYF; CDR3 DNA: TGTGCCAGCAGTGACGCCATTCCGGGACATGGACCCCCGACCTCCTACGAGCAGTACTTC
V gene: TRBV2; clone size: few; D gene: .; J gene: TRBJ2-7; CDR3 protein: CASTGRHSYEQYF; CDR3 DNA: TGTGCCAGCACAGGACGCCACTCCTACGAGCAGTACTTC
V gene: TRBV28; clone size: .; D gene: TRBD1; J gene: TRBJ2-5; CDR3 protein: CASSLFRIGTGVGETQYF; CDR3 DNA: TGTGCCAGCAGTTTATTTCGTATCGGGACAGGGGTAGGGGAGACCCAGTACTTC
V gene: TRBV6-6; clone size: .; D gene: .; J gene: TRBJ2-1; CDR3 protein: CASIRNNEQFF; CDR3 DNA: TGTGCCAGCATTAGAAACAATGAGCAGTTCTTC
V gene: TRBV4-3; clone size: large; D gene: TRBD1; J gene: TRBJ2-3; CDR3 protein: CASSQDRTGPDTQYF; CDR3 DNA: TGCGCCAGCAGCCAAGATAGGACAGGGCCAGATACGCAGTATTTT
V gene: TRBV18; clone size: .; D gene: .; J gene: TRBJ1-2; CDR3 protein: CASSPPTESYGYTF; CDR3 DNA: TGTGCCAGCTCACCACCAACAGAGAGCTATGGCTACACCTTC
V gene: TRBV7-9; clone size: once; D gene: .; J gene: TRBJ2-1; CDR3 protein: CASSLSGGTLNNEQFF; CDR3 DNA: TGTGCCAGCAGCCTTTCCGGGGGGACACTAAACAATGAGCAGTTCTTC
V gene: TRBV27; clone size: few; D gene: .; J gene: TRBJ2-7; CDR3 protein: CASREGIINEQYF; CDR3 DNA: TGTGCCAGCAGGGAGGGTATTATTAACGAGCAGTACTTC